A single sample is the source of the 30 T cell receptor beta chains below, sequenced in a study of blood T cell repertoires in COVID-19. TCRdb's copy holds only in-frame clones and misses some; the assay was immunoSEQ multiplex PCR. The sample has 95,000 to 150,000 clones, around four fifths seen once; the top ten hold around 25%. Input material: peripheral blood. These receptor sequences come from a human donor in a cohort sampled during active COVID-19.

The rearrangement uses TRBV7-2 and TRBJ1-4; TRBD1 agrees at 7 bases. Per germline, CDR1 SGHTA and CDR2 FQGNSA. Trimming removed 4 bases from V and 7 bases from J; junction bases left unmatched: 3. This CDR3 is 13 amino acids long. CDR3 bases: TGTGCCAGCAGCTCGGGGACAGCTGAAAAACTGTTTTTT. It codes for CASSSGTAEKLFF.

The J gene is TRBJ1-5, the V gene TRBV6-1, with D uncertain. V lost 1 base, J lost 6 bases, and 7 bases lay in between. This CDR3 has 13 residues. Germline-derived CDR1 and CDR2 are MNHNS and SASEGT. CDR3 protein: CASSEEGGQPQHF. CDR3 DNA: TGTGCCAGCAGTGAAGAGGGAGGTCAGCCCCAGCATTTT.

CDR3 sequence (DNA): TGTGCCAGCAGTTACAGGTCTAGCGGGGAAGCCTACGAGCAGTACTTC. It translates to CASSYRSSGEAYEQYF. The rearrangement uses TRBV6-5 and TRBJ2-7; 9 bases align to TRBD2. Per the germline V gene, CDR1 is MNHEY and CDR2 is SVGAGI. The CDR3 is 16 amino acids. Germline trimming cut 2 bases from V and 2 bases from J; bases unmatched to any gene: 7.

The chain joins TRBV27 to TRBJ1-4; unclear D gene. The CDR3 runs 15 residues. V gave up 3 bases and J gave up 3 bases, with 11 bases separating them. Germline V lookup: CDR1 MNHEY, CDR2 SMNVEV (reference sequence). The CDR3 region is CASSLYRGPNEKLFF. Written as DNA, the CDR3 is TGTGCCAGCAGTTTGTATCGGGGTCCTAATGAAAAACTGTTTTTT. The entire variable domain, with the rest obtained from reference TRBV27 and TRBJ1-4, is as follows: EAQVTQNPRYLITVTGKKLTVTCSQNMNHEYMSWYRQDPGLGLRQIYYSMNVEVTDKGDVPEGYKVSRKEKRNFPLILESPSPNQTSLYFCASSLYRGPNEKLFFGSGTQLSVL.

The chain employs TRBV6-6 and TRBJ1-5; 11 positions match TRBD1. Germline lookup yields CDR1 MNHNY and CDR2 SVGAGI (reference sequence). V dropped 6 bases and J dropped 6; count of bases not matched to a gene: 4. This CDR3 is built from 14 residues. CDR3: CASRDRGQIQPQHF. The CDR3 coding sequence is TGTGCCAGCAGGGACAGGGGGCAGATTCAGCCCCAGCATTTT.

The gene calls are TRBV28 and TRBJ2-3; 7 positions agree with TRBD1. The germline V gene has CDR1 MDHEN and CDR2 SYDVKM. The length of the CDR3 is 16 residues. V lost 6 bases, J lost 0 bases, and 9 bases stayed unmatched. For the CDR3, the DNA is TGTGCCAGCAGCGAGACAGGGCTCACGAGCACAGATACGCAGTATTTT. Protein: CASSETGLTSTDTQYF. The full variable domain, its missing parts supplied by reference TRBV28 and TRBJ2-3, is DVKVTQSSRYLVKRTGEKVFLECVQDMDHENMFWYRQDPGLGLRLIYFSYDVKMKEKGDIPEGYSVSREKKERFSLILESASTNQTSMYLCASSETGLTSTDTQYFGPGTRLTVL.

This chain uses TRBV2 with TRBJ2-6, with 9 positions matching TRBD1. The CDR3 is 15 amino acids. Trimming cost V 7 bases and J 4 bases; bases outside gene matches: 5. CDR1 and CDR2 from the germline V gene are SNHLY and FYNNEI. CDR3 sequence (DNA): TGTGCCAGCACCGGGGACAGGGTCGGGGCCAACGTCCTGACTTTC. Encoded protein: CASTGDRVGANVLTF.

This chain connects TRBV18 to TRBJ2-7; no clear D. The germline gives CDR1 KGHSH, CDR2 LQKENI. V lost 4 bases, J lost 12 bases, and 13 bases lay in between. This CDR3 comprises 11 residues. The CDR3, as DNA: TGTGCCAGCTCACTCATGACATGGTGGTACTTC. Protein sequence: CASSLMTWWYF. Drawing the rest from reference TRBV18 and TRBJ2-7, the complete variable domain is NAGVMQNPRHLVRRRGQEARLRCSPMKGHSHVYWYRQLPEEGLKFMVYLQKENIIDESGMPKERFSAEFPKEGPSILRIQQVVRGDSAAYFCASSLMTWWYFGPGTRLTVT.

The CDR3 protein is CASSRQGRGYTF. In DNA form, the CDR3 reads TGTGCCAGCAGTCGACAGGGTAGGGGCTACACCTTC. The rearrangement joins TRBV25-1 to TRBJ1-2, with TRBD1 matching over 7 bases. V was pared by 5 bases and J by 8 bases, with 5 bases of the junction left unmatched. This CDR3 has 12 residues. CDR1 and CDR2 (germline): MGHDK, SYGVNS.

This clone was seen just once. V is TRBV6-4 and J is TRBJ1-1; D remains ambiguous. The V and J ends lost 6 bases and 2 bases respectively, with 10 bases between them. The CDR3 extends over 13 amino acids. From germline, CDR1 is MRHNA and CDR2 SNTAGT. Here the CDR3 reads CASRRQTNTEAFF. The DNA for the CDR3 is TGTGCCAGCAGACGTCAGACTAACACTGAAGCTTTCTTT.

This rearrangement joins TRBV11-2 to TRBJ1-3, with D hard to call. Trimming stripped 6 bases from V and 2 bases from J, with 8 bases between. Germline V gene lookup returns CDR1 SGHAT and CDR2 FQNNGV. The CDR3 totals 13 residues. This chain's CDR3 is CASRAPPGNTIYF. CDR3 bases: TGTGCCAGCAGAGCCCCGCCTGGAAACACCATATATTTT.

V usage is TRBV10-3 and J usage is TRBJ2-7; TRBD1 matches 8 bases. The CDR3 is made up of 13 amino acids. V lost 10 bases, J lost 3 bases, and 8 bases stayed unmatched. CDR1 and CDR2 (germline): ENHRY, SYGVKD. The CDR3 is CATTGQVSYEQYF. The DNA for the CDR3 is TGTGCCACTACGGGACAGGTAAGCTACGAGCAGTACTTC.

For this clone: Other DNA sequences of this sample code for an identical CDR3. V is TRBV7-3 and J is TRBJ1-1; D might be TRBD1 (6 bases). This CDR3 region has 13 residues. Between the trimmed V and J ends, which lost 6 bases and 0 bases, there was a span of 8 bases. Germline values: CDR1 SGHTA, CDR2 FQGTGA. CDR3 residues: CASSQGMNTEAFF. The CDR3 bases are TGTGCCAGCAGTCAGGGGATGAACACTGAAGCTTTCTTT.

The chain links TRBV15 to TRBJ2-7; TRBD2 matches at 7 bases. The CDR3 sequence is 14 residues long. Trimming cost V 8 bases and J 3 bases; bases outside gene matches: 10. CDR1 is LNHNV, CDR2 YYDKDF, per germline (reference sequence). This CDR3 is CATQRAGDFYEQYF. The CDR3 bases are TGTGCCACCCAGCGGGCGGGGGACTTCTACGAGCAGTACTTC.

This chain uses TRBV4-1 with TRBJ2-7, with 7 bases matching TRBD2. The CDR3 is 15 amino acids. Per germline, CDR1 MGHRA and CDR2 YSYEKL. V shed 1 base, J shed 2 bases, and the junction held 5 bases outside the gene matches. CDR3 coding DNA: TGCGCCAGCAGCCAAGTTGTAACTAGCGCCTACGAGCAGTACTTC. It specifies CASSQVVTSAYEQYF.

This chain's CDR3 is CASSLLLSNTQYF. In DNA, the CDR3 is TGTGCCAGCAGCTTGTTGCTTAGTAATACGCAGTATTTT. The chain has TRBV7-3 and TRBJ2-3; D gene uncertain. V was trimmed by 3 bases and J by 7 bases, leaving 11 bases between them. From germline, CDR1 is SGHTA and CDR2 FQGTGA. This CDR3 spans 13 amino acids.

With respect to this clone: A junction end diverges from the germline sequence, so it may reflect a read error. The rearrangement links TRBV7-7 to TRBJ2-5; D is unresolved. CDR1 and CDR2 from the germline V gene are SSHAT and FNYEAQ (reference sequence). CDR3 length equals 16 residues. The CDR3 DNA reads TGTGCTAGCAGCCCGGTCGCCGGAGCCGCCCAAGAGACCCAGTACTTC. This sequence encodes CASSPVAGAAQETQYF.

This clone showed up just once. The V and J genes are TRBV9 and TRBJ2-2; TRBD1 matches at 7 bases. Germline values: CDR1 SGDLS, CDR2 YYNGEE. After removal of 3 bases from V and 3 bases from J, the junction contained 2 bases not matched to a gene. CDR3 length: 14 residues. CDR3 sequence reads: CASSATGYTGELFF. DNA for the CDR3: TGTGCCAGCAGCGCGACAGGGTACACCGGGGAGCTGTTTTTT.

This clone was seen more than once but under ten times. V is TRBV6-6 and J is TRBJ1-2; no clear D gene. Germline CDR1 MNHNY, CDR2 SVGAGI (reference sequence). The ends were cut back, 4 bases at V and 8 bases at J, with 20 bases in the middle. The CDR3 loop spans 15 amino acids. CDR3 in DNA: TGTGCCAGCAGTTTCCTCCAGGTTGCCACGGGGGGCTACACCTTC. Encoded protein: CASSFLQVATGGYTF.

The chain is built from TRBV4-3 and TRBJ2-1; 15 bases are a match to TRBD2. V shed 4 bases and J 7 bases; nucleotides not matched to a gene: 14. This CDR3 is built from 19 residues. CDR1 is LGHNA, CDR2 YSLEER, per germline. The CDR3 nucleotides read TGCGCCAGCAGCCCATCCGGGACTAGCGGGAGGACCCGTCGGAATGAGCAGTTCTTC. It is translated as CASSPSGTSGRTRRNEQFF.

The V and J genes are TRBV5-1 and TRBJ2-3; 7 bases align to TRBD2. The length of the CDR3 is 14 residues. The ends lost 2 bases at V and 2 bases at J; junction bases unmatched: 2. Looked up from germline, CDR1 is SGHRS and CDR2 is YFSETQ. The CDR3 nucleotides read TGCGCCAGCAGCTTAGGACTAGTCACAGATACGCAGTATTTT. Residues: CASSLGLVTDTQYF.

The V gene is TRBV13, the J gene TRBJ1-4, with 8 bases that match TRBD1. This CDR3 has 14 residues. CDR1 and CDR2 from the germline V gene are PRHDT and FYEKMQ (reference sequence). With V trimmed by 3 bases and J by 4 bases, 1 base remained unmatched. Here the CDR3 DNA reads TGTGCCAGCAGCTTCGACAGGGGTAATGAAAAACTGTTTTTT. Its translation: CASSFDRGNEKLFF.

The chain joins TRBV7-3 to TRBJ2-1; 8 positions agree with TRBD2. Germline CDR1 reads SGHTA; CDR2 reads FQGTGA. This CDR3 contains 15 residues. J lost 4 bases, V lost 3 bases, and 5 bases had no gene match. The CDR3 spells CASSFGPGGYNEQFF. CDR3 DNA: TGTGCCAGCAGCTTCGGCCCGGGGGGGTACAATGAGCAGTTCTTC.

V gene TRBV4-2 combines with J gene TRBJ1-1; TRBD1 agrees at 7 bases. Unmatched junction bases numbered 5, after V lost 0 bases and J lost 1 base. The CDR3 spans 16 residues. The germline gives CDR1 LGHNA, CDR2 YNFKEQ. In DNA form, the CDR3 reads TGTGCCAGCAGCCAAGATCATCGACAGGGGAACACTGAAGCTTTCTTT. Its translation is CASSQDHRQGNTEAFF.

This rearrangement joins TRBV30 to TRBJ1-2, with 8 bases lining up with TRBD1. CDR1 and CDR2 (germline): GTSNPN, SVGIG (reference sequence). The CDR3 has 14 amino acids. V was clipped by 4 bases and J by 8 bases; unmatched bases: 12. The CDR3 DNA reads as TGTGCCTGGACCGGGACAGGCCCCGGGACGGGCTACACCTTC. It specifies CAWTGTGPGTGYTF. The entire variable domain, with the rest obtained from reference TRBV30 and TRBJ1-2, is as follows: SQTIHQWPATLVQPVGSPLSLECTVEGTSNPNLYWYRQAAGRGLQLLFYSVGIGQISSEVPQNLSASRPQDRQFILSSKKLLLSDSGFYLCAWTGTGPGTGYTFGSGTRLTVV.

This clone occurred a few times. The rearrangement uses TRBV14 and TRBJ1-2, with TRBD1 identical over 7 bases. The CDR3 spans 18 residues. Losses at the gene ends were 4 bases for V and 6 bases for J; bases not matched to a gene: 20. In germline, CDR1 is SGHDN, CDR2 FVKESK. CDR3 nucleotides: TGTGCCAGCAGCCGCCAAGGGTCGGCAGGGGGATCTTTGGATGGCTACACCTTC. Protein: CASSRQGSAGGSLDGYTF. The full variable domain, rest sourced from reference TRBV14 and TRBJ1-2, is EAGVTQFPSHSVIEKGQTVTLRCDPISGHDNLYWYRRVMGKEIKFLLHFVKESKQDESGMPNNRFLAERTGGTYSTLKVQPAELEDSGVYFCASSRQGSAGGSLDGYTFGSGTRLTVV.

This chain connects TRBV2 to TRBJ2-7; 10 nucleotides agree with TRBD1. J gave up 3 bases and V 6 bases, and 8 bases lay outside the gene matches. The CDR3 runs to 15 residues. Germline CDR1 and CDR2: SNHLY and FYNNEI. CDR3 protein: CASSADRGLFYEQYF. The CDR3 DNA follows: TGTGCCAGCAGCGCTGACAGGGGGCTATTCTACGAGCAGTACTTC.

The genes are TRBV21-1 and TRBJ1-4. TRBV21-1 is given as a pseudogene. The CDR3 runs to 16 residues. The CDR3 sequence is CASSPEGVRTNEKLFF. CDR3 coding DNA: TGTGCCAGCAGCCCCGAAGGAGTACGCACTAATGAAAAACTGTTTTTT.

This chain joins TRBV15 and TRBJ2-7; D is ambiguous. The V and J ends lost 0 bases and 6 bases respectively, with 12 bases between them. This CDR3 contains 14 residues. Germline values: CDR1 LNHNV, CDR2 YYDKDF (reference sequence). CDR3 in DNA: TGTGCCACCAGCAGAGATCGTAGTAGAGGCGAGCAGTACTTC. Translation gives CATSRDRSRGEQYF.

This chain connects TRBV7-2 to TRBJ2-1, with 9 bases identical to TRBD1. The germline gives CDR1 SGHTA, CDR2 FQGNSA. The CDR3 is made up of 16 amino acids. The V and J ends lost 0 bases and 7 bases, in that order; junction bases with no gene match: 7. The CDR3 here is CASSLAPGQGRNEQFF. The CDR3 DNA follows: TGTGCCAGCAGCTTAGCCCCCGGACAGGGGAGAAATGAGCAGTTCTTC.